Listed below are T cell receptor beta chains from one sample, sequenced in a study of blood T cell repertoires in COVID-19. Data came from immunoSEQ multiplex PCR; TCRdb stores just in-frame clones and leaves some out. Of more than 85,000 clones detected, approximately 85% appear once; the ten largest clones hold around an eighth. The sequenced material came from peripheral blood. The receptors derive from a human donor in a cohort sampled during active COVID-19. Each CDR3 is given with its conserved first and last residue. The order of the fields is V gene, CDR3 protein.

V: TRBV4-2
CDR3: CASSQTGTAYGYTF

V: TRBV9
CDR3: CASSVDGASAYGYTF

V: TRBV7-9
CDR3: CASSVRDRGSGGYTF

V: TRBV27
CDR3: CASSFGGTGELFF

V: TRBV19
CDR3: CASSRDRGVAYGYTF

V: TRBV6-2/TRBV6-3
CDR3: CASSYGAAGGYGYTF

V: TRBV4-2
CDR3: CASSQTGFSGRNEQFF

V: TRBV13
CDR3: CASSSGTGNSPLHF

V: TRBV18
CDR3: CASSPPGTSGSYEQYF

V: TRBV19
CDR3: CASSPTSGRTEQFF

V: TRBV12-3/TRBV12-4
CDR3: CASSPQVVQFF

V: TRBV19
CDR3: CASKGTVNTEAFF

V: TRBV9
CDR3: CASSVGVAGSSYEQYF

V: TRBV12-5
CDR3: CATEPGESPNLKTGELFF

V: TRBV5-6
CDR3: CASMLYGQGAEGNTIYF

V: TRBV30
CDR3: CAWKNRYNSPLHF

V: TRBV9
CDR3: CASSVEPGLGQPQHF

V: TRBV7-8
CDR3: CASSSTSGVSYEQYF

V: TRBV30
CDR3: CAWSSLASGSYEQYF

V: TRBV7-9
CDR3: CASSSDWEGEQETQYF

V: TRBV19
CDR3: CASSRTGGLNTEAFF

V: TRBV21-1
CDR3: CASSSGHPDTQYF

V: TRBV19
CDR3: CASSIGPVHYNEQFF

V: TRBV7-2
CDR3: CASSLTAGVAGGGKNIQYF

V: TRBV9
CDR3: CASSVDEQTAREQYF

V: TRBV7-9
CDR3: CARRDRRGTEAFF

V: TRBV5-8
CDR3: CASSPEPGVGYGYTF

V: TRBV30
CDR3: CAWTDPAVPRLFF

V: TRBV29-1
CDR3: CSVLDRGRTGANVLTF

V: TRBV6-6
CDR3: CASSLTSGRSTDTQYF

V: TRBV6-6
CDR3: CASSYFLAGTGELFF

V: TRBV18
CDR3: CASSRTGQGGNQPQHF

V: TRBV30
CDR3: CAWSGRRGMVSPLHF

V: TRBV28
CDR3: CASRALRDRELYEQYF

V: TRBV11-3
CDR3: CASSSTGGPYEQYF

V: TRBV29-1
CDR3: CSVGRGNQETQYF

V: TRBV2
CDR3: CASRELDRGEQYF